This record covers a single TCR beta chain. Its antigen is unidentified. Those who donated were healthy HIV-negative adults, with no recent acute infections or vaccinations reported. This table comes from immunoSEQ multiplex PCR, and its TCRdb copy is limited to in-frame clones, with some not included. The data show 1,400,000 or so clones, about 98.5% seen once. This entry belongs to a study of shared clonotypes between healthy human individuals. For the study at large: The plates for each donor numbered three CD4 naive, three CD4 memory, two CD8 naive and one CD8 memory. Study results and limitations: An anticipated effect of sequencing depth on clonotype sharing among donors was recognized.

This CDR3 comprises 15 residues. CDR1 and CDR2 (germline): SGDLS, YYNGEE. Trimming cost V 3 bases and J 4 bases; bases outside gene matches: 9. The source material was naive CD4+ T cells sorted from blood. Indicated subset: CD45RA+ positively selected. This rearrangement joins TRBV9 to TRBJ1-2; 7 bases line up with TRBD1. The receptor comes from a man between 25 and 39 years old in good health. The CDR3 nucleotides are TGTGCCAGCAGCGGCCCCGGGACAGCCGTCTATGGCTACACCTTC. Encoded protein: CASSGPGTAVYGYTF.